This TCR beta chain is drawn from a study of blood T cells in healthy people across ages. Study-wide points: Measured against age, TCR beta diversity per million T cells decreased in a roughly linear manner.

A note on this clonotype: Its antigen is not known.

Each sample provided at least 5 micrograms of extracted total RNA. PCR was performed a second time for about 7 to 12 cycles using a sample-barcoded 5' primer and a J-beta primer mix. A template-switch adaptor that had 12 random nucleotides put a tag on each cDNA molecule. Each CDR3 protein gets one entry after TCRdb re-called the 5' RACE reads with MiXCR. The repertoire includes hundreds of thousands of distinct CDR3 sequences, approximately 25% of them detected once, and around 10% sits in the top ten. V lost 6 bases, J lost 0 bases, and 15 bases lay in between. The CDR3 runs 14 residues. CDR1 DFQATT and CDR2 SNEGSKA come from the germline V gene (reference sequence). The sample was also reused in another study, on T cells of mothers and their children.

This chain joins TRBV20-1 and TRBJ2-7; maybe TRBD2 (5 bases). This clonotype was sampled from a boy aged 10-17 years in good health. Input material: blood. As DNA, the CDR3 is TGCAGTGCCAAGGTCTTGCGGGCCTCCTACGAGCAGTACTTC. Protein: CSAKVLRASYEQYF.